This TCR beta chain was sequenced for a study of blood T cells in healthy people across ages. Across the whole study: In model experiments, template switching was able to capture about one barcoded beta molecule for every two T cells that were present. Study results and caveats: Age advanced and TCR beta diversity per million T cells fell, roughly linearly. Investigators treated diversity estimates from one million T cells as underestimates.

Primed by a sample-barcoded 5' primer and a J-beta primer mix, a second PCR proceeded for about 7 to 11 cycles. TCRdb called the 5' RACE reads again in MiXCR, with one record for every CDR3 protein. The table lists around 620,000 distinct CDR3 sequences, 25% to 30% of them singletons. PBMCs were isolated at a quantity of at least 6 million per sample. As concerns this clonotype: Its antigen is unknown. At one of its ends the junction is not consistent with the germline gene, which may arise from a read error.

The source of this sequence is a woman in her seventies in good health. Sequenced: blood.

CDR3 DNA: TGTGCCAGCAGTGGAAGGGAGAACACTGAAGCCTTCTTT. Amino acid sequence: CASSGRENTEAFF. V is TRBV6-1 and J is TRBJ1-1; D is unclear. The V gene's germline CDR1 is MNHNS and CDR2 SASEGT. The CDR3 sequence is 13 residues long.